This TCR beta chain was sequenced for a study of blood T cell repertoires in COVID-19. Study-level information: Sites in the United States, Italy and Spain provided acute and convalescent COVID-19 samples. Sample material is recorded as cDNA or gDNA derived from T cells, B-cell-depleted T cells, or PBMCs.

The CDR3 is made up of 13 amino acids. Trimming at V came to 8 bases and at J to 1 base, leaving 2 bases not matched to a gene. The germline V gene has CDR1 SGHRS and CDR2 YFSETQ. In the source study's methods: Scientists estimated how many nucleated cells there were by amplifying reference gene primers. Produced via immunoSEQ multiplex PCR; TCRdb's table is partial and in-frame only. V, J and clone size derive from that table, while D and trimming were established from the DNA sequence. The table has about 200,000 clones, about 79% seen once. The V call is TRBV5-1, the J call TRBJ2-2; TRBD2 matches 7 bases. Sequencing was carried out using peripheral blood. This TCR was sampled from a human donor in a cohort sampled during active COVID-19. CDR3 sequence: CASLAVNTGELFF. The CDR3 DNA is TGCGCCAGTCTAGCGGTGAACACCGGGGAGCTGTTTTTT. Using reference TRBV5-1 and TRBJ2-2 for the parts outside the CDR3, the full variable domain is KAGVTQTPRYLIKTRGQQVTLSCSPISGHRSVSWYQQTPGQGLQFLFEYFSETQRNKGNFPGRFSGRQFSNSRSEMNVSTLELGDSALYLCASLAVNTGELFFGEGSRLTVL.